Described below is a single T cell receptor (beta chain) sequence and its context. Its antigen is not identified. Distinct nucleotide sequences in the sample also encode this CDR3. Every donor had blood drawn once into heparin, around 120 mL on average. This entry comes from a study of beta chain features in type 1 diabetes. The study's findings and limits: Type 1 diabetes patients showed a moderate but significant shortening of TCRB CDR3s in all four CD4+ subsets.

The investigators reverse transcribed all of the isolated RNA, so they sequenced expressed TCRB transcripts. Sequencing was performed with immunoSEQ multiplex PCR; in TCRdb, only in-frame clones are kept and a portion is missing. The top ten hold roughly 0.58% of the sample, which has 95,000 to 110,000 clones, approximately 30% seen once. The sample taken for sequencing was central memory CD4+ T cells from blood. The sequence was collected from a woman in her late teens or twenties with type 1 diabetes.

The CDR3 protein is CAISPGLAGDTQYF. The CDR3 DNA is TGTGCCATCAGTCCGGGACTAGCGGGAGATACGCAGTATTTT. The chain is built from TRBV10-3 and TRBJ2-3; 12 bases are shared with TRBD2. Per germline, CDR1 ENHRY and CDR2 SYGVKD. V lost 5 bases to trimming and J lost 5 bases; unmatched junction nucleotides: 2. The CDR3 is 14 residues long.